The 32 T cell receptor beta chains below all came from one sample that was sequenced in a study of T cells in women clearing cervical HPV infection. The method was immunoSEQ multiplex PCR; TCRdb's version includes in-frame clones alone and lacks a portion of them. The sample totals some 46,000 clones. The sequencing input was blood buffy coat. These receptors all come from a woman aged 18 to 75 with a cervical HPV16 infection that either progressed to CIN3+ or cleared (not recorded which).

In the case of this clone: With the read ending 3 residues before the CDR3 end, the germline J gene is used to fill in that end. The sample holds other DNA sequences that translate to the same CDR3. This chain links TRBV18 with TRBJ1-3; D may be TRBD1 (6 bases). This CDR3 comprises 15 residues. CDR1 is KGHSH and CDR2 is LQKENI in the germline V gene. V was pared by 4 bases and J by 0 bases, with 10 bases between. CDR3 amino acids: CASSRLTGSGNTIYF. The part of the CDR3 DNA that was read is TGTGCCAGCTCACGCCTGACAGGCTCTGGAAACACC. Full variable domain (outside the CDR3, taken from reference TRBV18 and TRBJ1-3): NAGVMQNPRHLVRRRGQEARLRCSPMKGHSHVYWYRQLPEEGLKFMVYLQKENIIDESGMPKERFSAEFPKEGPSILRIQQVVRGDSAAYFCASSRLTGSGNTIYFGEGSWLTVV.

Of note for this clone: The CDR3 extends 3 residues past the end of the read, so its final part is completed from the germline J gene. The chain has TRBV19 and TRBJ1-6; 10 bases align to TRBD1. The CDR3 consists of 15 residues. V shed 3 bases, J shed 7 bases, and the junction held 3 bases outside the gene matches. The V gene's germline CDR1 is LNHDA and CDR2 SQIVND (reference sequence). This CDR3 is CASSILGQGNSPLHF. The CDR3 DNA, read in part, is TGTGCCAGTAGTATCTTGGGACAGGGGAATTCACCC.

With regard to this clone: The CDR3 is cut off 3 residues early in the read; its end comes from the germline J gene. The V call is TRBV6-2 or TRBV6-3, the J call TRBJ2-1; D gene ambiguous. The germline V gene encodes CDR1 MNHEY and CDR2 SVGEGT. The CDR3 contains 14 residues. Deletions cut 2 bases from V and 7 bases from J, with 12 bases between. The sequenced CDR3 bases are TGTGCCAGCAGTTACACCCAGTTGGTGAATGAG. Protein sequence: CASSYTQLVNE. The complete CDR3 reads CASSYTQLVNEQFF.

About this clone itself: The read finishes 3 residues shy of the CDR3 end, and the germline J gene is used to complete it. The chain has TRBV18 and TRBJ2-2, with 8 nucleotides matching TRBD1. Germline assignment: CDR1 KGHSH and CDR2 LQKENI. This CDR3 is 16 amino acids long. The part of the CDR3 DNA that was read is TGTGCCAGCTCCCCAAAACAGCAGGGGGCTAGGGAAAAG. Translated: CASSPKQQGAREK. The whole CDR3 sequence reads CASSPKQQGAREKLFF. The complete variable domain, with remaining parts taken from reference TRBV18 and TRBJ2-2, reads NAGVMQNPRHLVRRRGQEARLRCSPMKGHSHVYWYRQLPEEGLKFMVYLQKENIIDESGMPKERFSAEFPKEGPSILRIQQVVRGDSAAYFCASSPKQQGAREKLFFGEGSRLTVL.

Of note for this clone: The read ends 3 residues early relative to the CDR3; the germline J gene fills the gap. This chain joins TRBV7-2 and TRBJ1-2, with D uncertain. Trimming stripped 7 bases from V and 5 bases from J, with 14 bases between. The CDR3 is 13 residues long. Germline loops: CDR1 SGHTA, CDR2 FQGNSA. The CDR3 protein is CASTPVGLYGYTF. The sequenced CDR3 bases are TGTGCCAGCACCCCGGTAGGGCTTTATGGC.

About this clone itself: The read is 3 residues too short to cover the CDR3 end, so that end is filled in from the germline J gene. The chain recombines TRBV7-2 with TRBJ1-1; D may be TRBD1 (6 bases). The length of the CDR3 is 16 residues. Germline CDR1 SGHTA, CDR2 FQGNSA. The germline V and J ends were trimmed by 0 bases and 1 base, with 12 bases remaining between them. The CDR3 is CASSLAAGGRNTEAFF. CDR3 bases read: TGTGCCAGCAGCTTAGCCGCGGGGGGCCGGAACACTGAA.

Of note for this clone: Read data end 3 residues before the CDR3 end; the end is taken from the germline J gene. The V gene is TRBV19, the J gene TRBJ1-4; 12 bases map to TRBD1. Per the germline V gene, CDR1 is LNHDA and CDR2 is SQIVND (reference sequence). V shed 3 bases, J shed 10 bases, and the junction held 6 bases outside the gene matches. The CDR3 loop spans 15 amino acids. This CDR3 is CASSIGGTGGGKLFF. The sequenced CDR3 bases are TGTGCCAGTAGTATCGGGGGGACAGGGGGCGGAAAA.

Of note for this clone: The read is 3 residues too short to cover the CDR3 end, so that end is filled in from the germline J gene. The J gene is TRBJ1-2, the V gene TRBV19; 12 nucleotides line up with TRBD1. The CDR3 is made up of 16 amino acids. Germline-derived CDR1 and CDR2 are LNHDA and SQIVND (reference sequence). CDR3 amino acids: CASSILTGTGGGGYTF. The sequenced part of the CDR3 DNA is TGTGCCAGTAGTATTCTGACCGGGACAGGGGGCGGAGGC.

On this clone: The CDR3 end lies 3 residues beyond the end of the read and is filled in from the germline J gene. The V gene is TRBV13, the J gene TRBJ1-4; 8 bases are a match to TRBD1. The CDR3 runs 16 residues. The V segment lost 0 bases and the J segment 2 bases; nucleotides outside the gene matches: 2. CDR1 and CDR2 from the germline V gene are PRHDT and FYEKMQ (reference sequence). CDR3 DNA, as far as it was read: TGTGCCAGCAGCTTAGGACAGGGGGAGACTAATGAAAAA. This sequence encodes CASSLGQGETNEK. The full CDR3 protein is CASSLGQGETNEKLFF.

Turning to this clone: The sequenced fragment ends 3 residues before the CDR3 boundary, so the rest is inferred from the germline J gene. V and J are TRBV7-2 and TRBJ2-7; TRBD2 matches 7 bases. Trimming at V came to 8 bases and at J to 4 bases, leaving 8 bases not matched to a gene. Germline V gene sequence: CDR1 SGHTA, CDR2 FQGNSA. The length of the CDR3 is 13 residues. CDR3 DNA, as far as it was read: TGTGCCAGCCGAAAGAGCGGGATGTACGAG. This gives the protein CASRKSGMYE. The whole CDR3 sequence reads CASRKSGMYEQYF.

As concerns this clone: The CDR3 extends 3 residues past the end of the read, so its final part is completed from the germline J gene. This sequence joins TRBV19 and TRBJ2-2; D uncertain. This CDR3 is built from 13 residues. The germline gives CDR1 LNHDA, CDR2 SQIVND (reference sequence). The sequenced part of the CDR3 DNA is TGTGCCAGTCGTAGCTCCTATAATTCACCG. It specifies CASRSSYNSP. The entire CDR3 protein reads CASRSSYNSPLFF.

Worth noting for this clone: The read finishes 3 residues shy of the CDR3 end, and the germline J gene is used to complete it. The rearrangement uses TRBV20-1 and TRBJ2-5, with 12 positions matching TRBD2. Germline V gene sequence: CDR1 DFQATT, CDR2 SNEGSKA (reference sequence). V gave up 6 bases and J gave up 2 bases; unmatched junction bases: 7. The CDR3 loop spans 15 amino acids. The CDR3 bases that were read are TGCAGTGCCCTAGCGGGGGGGCCGAGGCAAGAGACC. Protein product: CSALAGGPRQET. The full CDR3 reads CSALAGGPRQETQYF.

Comment on this clone: The read halts 3 residues ahead of the CDR3 end, with the missing end drawn from the germline J gene. This sequence joins TRBV5-1 and TRBJ2-1; D is unresolved. The CDR3 is 12 amino acids. V lost 4 bases, J lost 4 bases, and 6 bases lay in between. The germline gives CDR1 SGHRS, CDR2 YFSETQ. CDR3: CASSSAYNEQFF. Incomplete CDR3 DNA: TGCGCCAGCAGCAGCGCTTACAATGAG.

On this clone: With the read ending 3 residues before the CDR3 end, the germline J gene is used to fill in that end. This chain joins TRBV13 and TRBJ2-7; 7 nucleotides align to TRBD2. Germline V gives CDR1 PRHDT, CDR2 FYEKMQ (reference sequence). The CDR3 totals 15 residues. V shed 1 base and J 0 bases; nucleotides not matched to a gene: 3. CDR3 DNA, as far as it was read: TGTGCCAGCAGCTTAGTGGGCGGGGGCTCCTACGAG. Protein sequence: CASSLVGGGSYE. The full CDR3 protein is CASSLVGGGSYEQYF.

About this clone: The observed sequence ends 3 residues before the CDR3 terminus, with the missing tail filled in from the germline J gene. V usage is TRBV19 and J usage is TRBJ1-2; D remains unclear. The CDR3 contains 16 residues. Germline V gene lookup returns CDR1 LNHDA and CDR2 SQIVND (reference sequence). The chain's CDR3 is CASSIRSGHSSGGYTF. CDR3 DNA (partial): TGTGCCAGTAGTATAAGAAGCGGGCACAGCTCTGGAGGC.

A note on this clone: The sequence runs out 3 residues before the end of the CDR3; the remainder is reconstructed from the germline J gene. The chain combines TRBV20-1 with TRBJ2-5, with TRBD2 matching over 11 bases. The CDR3 has 15 residues. After removal of 5 bases from V and 1 base from J, the junction contained 6 bases not matched to a gene. Germline CDR1 DFQATT, CDR2 SNEGSKA (reference sequence). CDR3 DNA (partial): TGCAGTGCTTCTACTAGCGGGGGCTTCCAAGAGACC. It encodes CSASTSGGFQET. The whole CDR3 region reads CSASTSGGFQETQYF.

Comment on this clone: The sequence runs out 3 residues before the end of the CDR3; the remainder is reconstructed from the germline J gene. The chain joins TRBV5-1 to TRBJ2-1; TRBD2 matches 7 bases. Germline CDR1 SGHRS, CDR2 YFSETQ. Losses at the gene ends were 0 bases for V and 7 bases for J; bases not matched to a gene: 7. This CDR3 comprises 15 residues. The CDR3 bases that were read are TGCGCCAGCAGCTTGGCTAGCGGAGGGCATAATGAG. This translates into CASSLASGGHNE. The whole CDR3 is CASSLASGGHNEQFF.

Notes on this clone: The CDR3 end is not reached by the read, which stops 3 residues before it; the germline J gene fills it in. The chain recombines TRBV13 with TRBJ2-7; 11 bases are a match to TRBD1. CDR1 is PRHDT and CDR2 is FYEKMQ in the germline V gene (reference sequence). V lost 4 bases and J lost 5; bases outside the gene matches: 16. The CDR3 has 18 amino acids. The chain's CDR3 is CASSSVGTGGLDDDEQYF. The covered CDR3 bases are TGTGCCAGCAGCTCTGTGGGGACAGGGGGTCTCGACGACGACGAG. The full variable domain, completed using reference TRBV13 and TRBJ2-7, is AAGVIQSPRHLIKEKRETATLKCYPIPRHDTVYWYQQGPGQDPQFLISFYEKMQSDKGSIPDRFSAQQFSDYHSELNMSSLELGDSALYFCASSSVGTGGLDDDEQYFGPGTRLTVT.

As to this clone: Sequencing ends 3 residues short of the CDR3 end; the germline J gene provides the rest. The chain links TRBV7-2 to TRBJ2-1; 7 positions match TRBD2. This CDR3 region has 15 residues. Per germline, CDR1 SGHTA and CDR2 FQGNSA. J lost 8 bases, V lost 5 bases, and 12 bases had no gene match. CDR3: CASSPQSGGRHEQFF. Incomplete CDR3 DNA: TGTGCCAGCAGCCCCCAGAGTGGCGGGAGACATGAG.

On this clone itself: The read halts 3 residues ahead of the CDR3 end, with the missing end drawn from the germline J gene. J is TRBJ2-3 and V is TRBV7-9; perhaps TRBD1 as D (5 bases). V lost 4 bases and J 2 bases, leaving 10 bases between the germline ends. The germline gives CDR1 SEHNR, CDR2 FQNEAQ (reference sequence). The CDR3 is 14 residues long. CDR3 protein: CASSSDTITDTQYF. The CDR3 bases that were read are TGTGCCAGCAGCTCGGACACAATCACAGATACG.

Note on this clone: Read sequence stops 3 residues before the CDR3 end, and the germline J gene provides the missing end. The chain uses TRBV7-2 and TRBJ2-7; 7 nucleotides align to TRBD1. The V and J ends lost 5 bases and 3 bases, in that order; junction bases with no gene match: 7. CDR1 is SGHTA, CDR2 FQGNSA, per germline. The CDR3 has 14 residues. The CDR3 spells CASSQSGQHYEQYF. The sequenced CDR3 bases are TGTGCCAGCAGCCAGTCGGGACAGCACTACGAG.

Turning to this clone: The read finishes 3 residues shy of the CDR3 end, and the germline J gene is used to complete it. This chain uses TRBV30 with TRBJ2-5, with 10 bases lining up with TRBD2. The germline V gene encodes CDR1 GTSNPN and CDR2 SVGIG (reference sequence). V shed 0 bases, J shed 5 bases, and the junction held 6 bases outside the gene matches. The CDR3 contains 15 residues. CDR3 bases read: TGTGCCTGGAGTGTCCAGCGGGGGGGCCGGGAGACC. It specifies CAWSVQRGGRET. The CDR3 in full is CAWSVQRGGRETQYF.

Points on this clone: The read gets to within 3 residues of the CDR3 end, and the germline J gene fills in the rest. The chain joins TRBV6-2 or TRBV6-3 to TRBJ2-1; 11 bases are a match to TRBD2. CDR3 size: 15 residues. Germline trimming cut 5 bases from V and 4 bases from J; bases unmatched to any gene: 4. Germline lookup yields CDR1 MNHEY and CDR2 SVGEGT. The CDR3 is CASSLLAGGYNEQFF. Partial CDR3 DNA: TGTGCCAGCAGTCTGCTAGCGGGGGGATACAATGAG.

A remark on this clone: The read stops 3 residues short of the end of the CDR3; the missing end is completed from the germline J gene. This sequence joins TRBV20-1 and TRBJ2-1; D is perhaps TRBD1 (6 bases). V was trimmed by 0 bases and J by 4 bases, leaving 10 bases between them. The germline V gene encodes CDR1 DFQATT and CDR2 SNEGSKA (reference sequence). This CDR3 spans 14 amino acids. The covered CDR3 bases are TGCAGTGCTAGAGACCTCACAGGGTACAATGAG. This gives the protein CSARDLTGYNE. The CDR3 in its entirety is CSARDLTGYNEQFF.

Remarks on this clone: The CDR3 end is not reached by the read, which stops 3 residues before it; the germline J gene fills it in. J is TRBJ1-2 and V is TRBV2, with D perhaps TRBD1 (6 bases). Germline V gene lookup returns CDR1 SNHLY and CDR2 FYNNEI. The CDR3 is 12 amino acids. The CDR3 protein is CASLAGGHDYTF. CDR3 DNA, as far as it was read: TGTGCCAGCCTAGCGGGGGGACACGAC.

As concerns this clone: The read ends 3 residues early relative to the CDR3; the germline J gene fills the gap. The J gene is TRBJ1-2, the V gene TRBV20-1; 9 nucleotides line up with TRBD1. J was trimmed by 4 bases and V by 6 bases; bases with no gene match: 6. The CDR3 runs to 13 residues. CDR1 is DFQATT, CDR2 SNEGSKA, per germline (reference sequence). The CDR3 DNA, read in part, is TGCAGTGCCGGGACAGGGATAGGCTATGGC. Its translation: CSAGTGIGYG. The full CDR3 is CSAGTGIGYGYTF.

In the case of this clone: A junction boundary mismatches the germline segment, possibly from a read error. Read data end 3 residues before the CDR3 end; the end is taken from the germline J gene. The chain recombines TRBV29-1 with TRBJ1-3; D might be TRBD1 (6 bases). CDR3 size: 14 residues. CDR1 and CDR2 (germline): SQVTM, ANQGSEA. CDR3: CSVTTGTWGNTIYF. The sequenced part of the CDR3 DNA is TGCAGCGTTACCACCGGGACATGGGGAAACACT.

About this clone itself: The read ends 3 residues shy of where the CDR3 ends; the end is completed using the germline J gene. The chain joins TRBV6-2 or TRBV6-3 to TRBJ1-6, with a tentative D call TRBD1 (5 bases). V was pared by 4 bases and J by 6 bases, with 19 bases between. There are 17 residues in the CDR3. CDR1 MNHEY and CDR2 SVGEGT come from the germline V gene. Here the CDR3 reads CASSSDQGEIFNSPLHF. The sequenced CDR3 bases are TGTGCCAGCAGTTCCGACCAGGGTGAAATTTTTAATTCACCC.

Remarks on this clone: Read coverage stops 3 residues before the CDR3 terminus; the germline J gene supplies the remainder. The J gene is TRBJ2-1, the V gene TRBV19; 8 bases map to TRBD1. The junction had 13 bases not matched to a gene; V was cut back by 0 bases and J by 6 bases. Germline V gene sequence: CDR1 LNHDA, CDR2 SQIVND (reference sequence). The CDR3 is 18 amino acids. Partial CDR3 DNA: TGTGCCAGTAGTATAGACGTACCAGGACAGGGAAACAGCAATGAG. Its protein product is CASSIDVPGQGNSNE. The whole CDR3 reads CASSIDVPGQGNSNEQFF.

With respect to this clone: The read stops 3 residues short of the end of the CDR3; the missing end is completed from the germline J gene. J is TRBJ2-3 and V is TRBV9; no definite D call. The ends were cut back, 1 base at V and 6 bases at J, with 9 bases in the middle. This CDR3 spans 13 amino acids. Germline CDR1 SGDLS, CDR2 YYNGEE. The chain's CDR3 is CASSVSVGDTQYF. The CDR3 DNA, read in part, is TGTGCCAGCAGCGTAAGCGTCGGGGATACG.

On this clone: The read ends 3 residues before the CDR3 terminus; that terminus is restored from the germline J gene. The V call is TRBV7-6, the J call TRBJ2-6; D perhaps matches TRBD1 (6 bases). The CDR3 is made up of 15 amino acids. Germline-derived CDR1 and CDR2 are SGHVS and FNYEAQ. V was cut by 5 bases and J by 1 base, with 9 bases left in between. The CDR3 is CASSPGQSGANVLTF. The part of the CDR3 DNA that was read is TGTGCCAGCAGCCCCGGACAGTCTGGGGCCAACGTC.

Regarding this clone: The read ends 3 residues before the CDR3 terminus; that terminus is restored from the germline J gene. The gene calls are TRBV23-1 and TRBJ2-7; 8 bases line up with TRBD1. TRBV23-1 is recorded as an ORF, its role being uncertain. The CDR3 is 15 residues long. V shed 5 bases, J shed 5 bases, and the junction held 11 bases outside the gene matches. The CDR3 DNA, read in part, is TGCGCCAGCAGTGTGTCGCGGACAGGGTTTCACGAG. It codes for CASSVSRTGFHE. The entire CDR3 protein is CASSVSRTGFHEQYF.